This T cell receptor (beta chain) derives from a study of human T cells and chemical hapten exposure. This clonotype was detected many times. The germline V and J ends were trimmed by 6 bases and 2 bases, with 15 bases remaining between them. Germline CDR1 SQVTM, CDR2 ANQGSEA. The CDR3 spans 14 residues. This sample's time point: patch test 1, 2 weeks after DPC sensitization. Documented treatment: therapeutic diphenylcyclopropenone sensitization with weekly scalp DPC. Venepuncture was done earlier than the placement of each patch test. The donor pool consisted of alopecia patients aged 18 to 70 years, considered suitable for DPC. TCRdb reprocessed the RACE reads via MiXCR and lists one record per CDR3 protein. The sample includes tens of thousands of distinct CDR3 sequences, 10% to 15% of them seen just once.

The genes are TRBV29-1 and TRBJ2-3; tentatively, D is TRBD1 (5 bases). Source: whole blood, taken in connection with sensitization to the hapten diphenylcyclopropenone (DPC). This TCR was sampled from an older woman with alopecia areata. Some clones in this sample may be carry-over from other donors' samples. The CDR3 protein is CSVARQRNTDTQYF. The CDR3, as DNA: TGCAGCGTGGCGAGACAGAGGAACACAGATACGCAGTATTTT.